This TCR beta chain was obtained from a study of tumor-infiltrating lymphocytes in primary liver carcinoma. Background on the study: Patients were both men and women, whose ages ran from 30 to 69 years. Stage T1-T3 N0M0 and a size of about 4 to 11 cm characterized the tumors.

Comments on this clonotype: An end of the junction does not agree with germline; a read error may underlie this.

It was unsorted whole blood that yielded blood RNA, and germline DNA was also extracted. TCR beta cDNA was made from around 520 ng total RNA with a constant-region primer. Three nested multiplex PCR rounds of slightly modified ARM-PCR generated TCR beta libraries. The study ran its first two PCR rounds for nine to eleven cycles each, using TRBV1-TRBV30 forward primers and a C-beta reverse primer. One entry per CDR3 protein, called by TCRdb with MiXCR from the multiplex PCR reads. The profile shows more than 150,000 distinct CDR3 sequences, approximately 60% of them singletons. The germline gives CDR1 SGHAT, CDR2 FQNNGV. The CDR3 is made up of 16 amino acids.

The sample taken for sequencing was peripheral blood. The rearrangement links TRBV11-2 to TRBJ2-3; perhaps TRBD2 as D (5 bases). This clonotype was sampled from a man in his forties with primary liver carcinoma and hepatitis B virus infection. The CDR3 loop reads CANSFGVATSTYTQYF. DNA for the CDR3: TGTGCCAACAGCTTTGGTGTAGCGACAAGCACATATACGCAGTATTTT.